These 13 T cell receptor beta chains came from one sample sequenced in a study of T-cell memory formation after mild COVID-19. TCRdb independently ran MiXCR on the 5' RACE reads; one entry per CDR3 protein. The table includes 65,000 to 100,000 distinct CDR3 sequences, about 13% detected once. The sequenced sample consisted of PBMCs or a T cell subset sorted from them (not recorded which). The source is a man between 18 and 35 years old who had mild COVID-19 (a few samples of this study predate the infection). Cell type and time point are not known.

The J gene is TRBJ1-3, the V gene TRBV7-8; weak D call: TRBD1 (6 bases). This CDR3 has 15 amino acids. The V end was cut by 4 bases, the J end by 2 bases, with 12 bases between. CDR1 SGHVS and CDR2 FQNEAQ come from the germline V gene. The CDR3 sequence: CASSWGTMAGNTIYF. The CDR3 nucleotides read TGTGCCAGCAGCTGGGGGACAATGGCTGGAAACACCATATATTTT. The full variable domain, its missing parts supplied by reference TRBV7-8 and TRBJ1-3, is GAGVSQSPRYKVAKRGQDVALRCDPISGHVSLFWYQQALGQGPEFLTYFQNEAQLDKSGLPSDRFFAERPEGSVSTLKIQRTQQEDSAVYLCASSWGTMAGNTIYFGEGSWLTVV.

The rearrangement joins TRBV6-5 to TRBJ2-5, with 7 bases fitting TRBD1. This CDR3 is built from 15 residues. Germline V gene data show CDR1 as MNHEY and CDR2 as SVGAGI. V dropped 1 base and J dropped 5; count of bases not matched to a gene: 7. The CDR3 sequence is CASSYFEGARETQYF. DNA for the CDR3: TGTGCCAGCAGTTACTTCGAGGGGGCGCGGGAGACCCAGTACTTC.

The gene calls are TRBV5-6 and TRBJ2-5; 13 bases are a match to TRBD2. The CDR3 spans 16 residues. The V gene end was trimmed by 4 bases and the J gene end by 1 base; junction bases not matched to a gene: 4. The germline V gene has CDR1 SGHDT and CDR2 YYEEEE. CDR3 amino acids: CASSAGLAGLQETQYF. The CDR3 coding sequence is TGTGCCAGCAGCGCGGGACTAGCGGGGCTCCAAGAGACCCAGTACTTC.

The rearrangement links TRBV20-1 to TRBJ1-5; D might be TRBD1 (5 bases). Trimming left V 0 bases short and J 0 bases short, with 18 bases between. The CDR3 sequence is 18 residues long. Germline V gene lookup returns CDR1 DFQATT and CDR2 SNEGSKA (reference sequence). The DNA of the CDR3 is TGCAGTGCTAGAGATAGGGGACGGAATACCGGTAGCAATCAGCCCCAGCATTTT. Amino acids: CSARDRGRNTGSNQPQHF.

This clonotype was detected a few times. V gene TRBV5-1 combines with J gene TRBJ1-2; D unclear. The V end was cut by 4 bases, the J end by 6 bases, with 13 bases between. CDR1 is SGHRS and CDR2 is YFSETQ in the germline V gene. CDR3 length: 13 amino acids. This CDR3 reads CASSNRIEDGYTF. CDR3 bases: TGCGCCAGCAGCAACCGGATCGAAGATGGCTACACCTTC.

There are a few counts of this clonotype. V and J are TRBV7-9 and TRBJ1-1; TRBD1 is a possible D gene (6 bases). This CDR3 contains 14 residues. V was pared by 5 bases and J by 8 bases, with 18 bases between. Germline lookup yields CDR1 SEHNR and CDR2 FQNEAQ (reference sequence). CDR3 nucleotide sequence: TGTGCCAGCAGCCCTTCCGGGGGCTCGGAGGAAGCTTTCTTT. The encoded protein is CASSPSGGSEEAFF. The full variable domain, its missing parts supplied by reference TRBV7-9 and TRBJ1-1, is DTGVSQNPRHKITKRGQNVTFRCDPISEHNRLYWYRQTLGQGPEFLTYFQNEAQLEKSRLLSDRFSAERPKGSFSTLEIQRTEQGDSAMYLCASSPSGGSEEAFFGQGTRLTVV.

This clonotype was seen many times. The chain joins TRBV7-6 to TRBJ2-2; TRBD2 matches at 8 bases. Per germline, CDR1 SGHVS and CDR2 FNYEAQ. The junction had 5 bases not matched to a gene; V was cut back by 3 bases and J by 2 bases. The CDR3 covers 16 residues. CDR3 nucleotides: TGTGCCAGCAGCTTTGGTGGACTAGCCAACACCGGGGAGCTGTTTTTT. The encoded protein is CASSFGGLANTGELFF.

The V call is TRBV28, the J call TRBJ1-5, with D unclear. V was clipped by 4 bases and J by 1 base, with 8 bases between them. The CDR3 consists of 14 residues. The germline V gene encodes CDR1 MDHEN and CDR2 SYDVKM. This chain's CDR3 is CASSSGVSNQPQHF. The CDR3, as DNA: TGTGCCAGCAGTTCGGGAGTGAGCAATCAGCCCCAGCATTTT.

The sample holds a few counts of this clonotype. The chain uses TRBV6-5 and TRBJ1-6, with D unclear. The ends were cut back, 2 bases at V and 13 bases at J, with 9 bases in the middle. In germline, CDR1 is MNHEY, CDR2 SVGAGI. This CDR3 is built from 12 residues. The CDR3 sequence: CASSYEGSPLHF. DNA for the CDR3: TGTGCCAGCAGTTACGAAGGTTCGCCCCTCCACTTT.

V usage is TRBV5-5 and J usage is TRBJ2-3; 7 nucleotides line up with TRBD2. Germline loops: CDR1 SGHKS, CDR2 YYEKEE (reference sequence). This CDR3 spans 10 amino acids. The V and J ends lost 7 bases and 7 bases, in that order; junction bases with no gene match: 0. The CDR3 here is CASGTNTQYF. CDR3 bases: TGTGCCAGCGGGACTAATACGCAGTATTTT.

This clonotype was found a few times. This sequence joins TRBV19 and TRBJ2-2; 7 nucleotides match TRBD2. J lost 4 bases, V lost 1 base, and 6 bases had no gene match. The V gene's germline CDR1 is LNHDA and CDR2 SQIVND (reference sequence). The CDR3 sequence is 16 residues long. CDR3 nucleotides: TGTGCCAGTAGTATAGCCGGACTAGTTGGCACCGGGGAGCTGTTTTTT. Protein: CASSIAGLVGTGELFF. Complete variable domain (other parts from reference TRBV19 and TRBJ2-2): DGGITQSPKYLFRKEGQNVTLSCEQNLNHDAMYWYRQDPGQGLRLIYYSQIVNDFQKGDIAEGYSVSREKKESFPLTVTSAQKNPTAFYLCASSIAGLVGTGELFFGEGSRLTVL.

The CDR3 loop is CASKSVSEAFF. Written as DNA, the CDR3 is TGTGCCAGCAAGTCCGTGTCTGAAGCTTTCTTT. V is TRBV7-9 and J is TRBJ1-1, with no clear D. Trimming removed 7 bases from V and 6 bases from J, with 9 bases in between. This CDR3 is 11 amino acids long. Looked up from germline, CDR1 is SEHNR and CDR2 is FQNEAQ (reference sequence). Complete variable domain (other parts from reference TRBV7-9 and TRBJ1-1): DTGVSQNPRHKITKRGQNVTFRCDPISEHNRLYWYRQTLGQGPEFLTYFQNEAQLEKSRLLSDRFSAERPKGSFSTLEIQRTEQGDSAMYLCASKSVSEAFFGQGTRLTVV.

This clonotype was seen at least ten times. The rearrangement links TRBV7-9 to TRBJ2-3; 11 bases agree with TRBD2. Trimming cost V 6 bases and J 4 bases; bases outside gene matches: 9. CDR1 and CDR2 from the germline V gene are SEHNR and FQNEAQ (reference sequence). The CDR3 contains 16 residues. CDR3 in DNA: TGTGCCAGCAGACCCCCTAGCGGGGGGTCCCCAGATACGCAGTATTTT. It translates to CASRPPSGGSPDTQYF.